Below, 8 T cell receptor beta chains from the same sample are listed, as sequenced in a study of identical twins. A single record per CDR3 protein comes from TCRdb applying MiXCR to the 5' RACE reads. The data contain roughly 630,000 distinct CDR3 sequences, under 8.5% of them seen just once; the ten biggest clones take up around 1.6%. Another study also made use of these data, one on yellow fever vaccine responses in identical twins.

Specimen: PBMCs. The origin of the receptors is a young woman in good health.

Ten or more counts support this clonotype. This rearrangement joins TRBV29-1 to TRBJ2-7; D is possibly TRBD1 or TRBD2 (6 bases each). Trimming stripped 2 bases from V and 3 bases from J, with 23 bases between. Germline CDR1 is SQVTM and CDR2 is ANQGSEA. The CDR3 loop spans 17 amino acids. As DNA, the CDR3 is TGCAGCGTTGAAAAGTGGGATGGGGGGACACGACTCTACGAGCAGTACTTC. It translates to CSVEKWDGGTRLYEQYF.

This clonotype was counted ten times or more. The rearrangement links TRBV29-1 to TRBJ2-6; D uncertain. CDR3 length: 15 amino acids. Trimming pared 5 bases from V and 2 bases from J, leaving 13 bases between. Looked up from germline, CDR1 is SQVTM and CDR2 is ANQGSEA. This CDR3 reads CSVRTVLTGANVLTF. The CDR3 DNA sequence: TGCAGCGTTCGGACGGTACTCACTGGGGCCAACGTCCTGACTTTC.

This clonotype has just a few counts. V and J are TRBV7-9 and TRBJ2-5, with D unresolved. This CDR3 is built from 11 residues. V lost 7 bases, J lost 3 bases, and 6 bases lay in between. Germline loops: CDR1 SEHNR, CDR2 FQNEAQ (reference sequence). CDR3 loop: CASTREETQYF. The CDR3 nucleotides are TGTGCCAGCACCAGAGAAGAGACCCAGTACTTC.

This chain connects TRBV28 to TRBJ2-1; D is possibly TRBD2 (6 bases). V was clipped by 3 bases and J by 12 bases, with 12 bases between them. Germline V gene lookup returns CDR1 MDHEN and CDR2 SYDVKM. The CDR3 is 12 amino acids. CDR3 in amino acids: CASSLRGAWQFF. The CDR3 DNA reads TGTGCCAGCAGTTTGCGGGGCGCCTGGCAGTTCTTC.

This clonotype was seen a handful of times. The genes are TRBV5-1 and TRBJ2-7; 10 bases fit TRBD1. This CDR3 has 15 residues. The germline V gene has CDR1 SGHRS and CDR2 YFSETQ. Trimming took 0 bases from V and 6 from J; bases not matched to a gene: 6. The CDR3 is CASSLEGQGNREQYF. The CDR3 DNA follows: TGCGCCAGCAGCTTGGAGGGACAGGGGAACCGCGAGCAGTACTTC. The variable domain in full, completed from reference TRBV5-1 and TRBJ2-7, reads KAGVTQTPRYLIKTRGQQVTLSCSPISGHRSVSWYQQTPGQGLQFLFEYFSETQRNKGNFPGRFSGRQFSNSRSEMNVSTLELGDSALYLCASSLEGQGNREQYFGPGTRLTVT.

The chain couples TRBV12-5 to TRBJ2-3, with 10 bases matching TRBD1. V trimming: 6 bases; J trimming: 3 bases; junction bases outside the gene matches: 6. The germline gives CDR1 LGHNT, CDR2 FRNRAP. CDR3 length: 15 residues. CDR3 in DNA: TGTGCTAGTGGAATCCGGGACAGGGGAACAGATACGCAGTATTTT. Encoded protein: CASGIRDRGTDTQYF.

This clonotype was counted a few times. This rearrangement joins TRBV6-1 to TRBJ1-2; TRBD1 aligns across 7 bases. The CDR3 runs 13 residues. Germline V gene sequence: CDR1 MNHNS, CDR2 SASEGT. Trimming at V came to 5 bases and at J to 7 bases, leaving 7 bases not matched to a gene. CDR3 nucleotide sequence: TGTGCCAGCAGTCCAAACGACAGGGCTGGCTACACCTTC. Translated, it gives CASSPNDRAGYTF.

This clonotype appeared many times. The chain recombines TRBV15 with TRBJ2-3; TRBD2 aligns across 7 bases. Germline V CDR1 and CDR2: LNHNV, YYDKDF (reference sequence). The V gene end was trimmed by 1 base and the J gene end by 1 base; junction bases not matched to a gene: 5. CDR3 size: 16 residues. As DNA, the CDR3 is TGTGCCACCAGCAGAGTAGGGACTACCGGCACAGATACGCAGTATTTT. It specifies CATSRVGTTGTDTQYF.